This TCR beta chain is drawn from a study of CD8 T cells in ankylosing spondylitis. Findings and limits, study-wide: Reports of some motif variants in reactive arthritis synovial fluid and blood predate this one. The study identified a TCR beta motif of about eight highly homologous variants that appeared characteristic of ankylosing spondylitis blood. CD8+ cells made up the disease-linked clones, which were relatively rare in peripheral blood.

This clonotype was picked up many times. Its antigen remains unidentified. 5'-RACE, quantitative and with molecular barcodes, yielded the TCR beta libraries. TCRdb processed the 5' RACE reads anew with MiXCR; each CDR3 protein has one entry. This sample carries a few hundred thousand distinct CDR3 sequences, about 10% of them seen once, and the ten largest clones take 6% to 8.5%. The CDR3 totals 17 residues. CDR1 is LNHNV, CDR2 YYDKDF, per germline (reference sequence). Trimming removed 3 bases at V and 4 bases at J, with 21 bases between. The sequencing sample was made of blood, either unsorted or a sorted T cell fraction (not recorded which). The receptor comes from a male donor with ankylosing spondylitis or in good health (not recorded which). The V gene is TRBV15, the J gene TRBJ1-1, with a tentative D call TRBD1 (6 bases). CDR3 nucleotides: TGTGCCACCAGCAGTCCCTTTAGGGCGGGGGCCGGCACTGAAGCTTTCTTT. As protein: CATSSPFRAGAGTEAFF.